This TCR beta chain derives from a study of metastatic and nonmetastatic thyroid tumors. TCRdb re-clonotyped the PCR reads through MiXCR. In the table there are approximately 31,000 clones, about 18% of which are singletons. Prior to thyroid surgery, none of the patients had received any treatment. CDR3 size: 16 residues. Germline V gives CDR1 DFQATT, CDR2 SNEGSKA (reference sequence). V shed 6 bases and J 2 bases; nucleotides not matched to a gene: 14. This clone showed up many times. The sample taken for sequencing was blood. The chain joins TRBV20-1 to TRBJ2-3; 7 nucleotides line up with TRBD2. The receptor was derived from a female donor with papillary thyroid cancer or a benign thyroid nodule (not recorded which). Some clones in this sample may be carry-over from other donors' samples. CDR3 nucleotides: TGCAGTGCCCCGCGGGCTAGCGGCCCCTACACAGATACGCAGTATTTT. It yields the protein CSAPRASGPYTDTQYF.